The 15 T cell receptor beta chains below were found in one sample sequenced in a study of shared clonotypes between healthy human individuals. The method was immunoSEQ multiplex PCR; TCRdb's version includes in-frame clones alone and lacks a portion of them. This sample carries a few million clones, around nine tenths of them seen once, and the ten largest clones take around 0.15%. The sequenced sample was naive CD4+ T cells sorted from blood. The subset: CD45RA+ positively selected. The receptors come from a man in his late teens or twenties in good health.

The chain uses TRBV19 and TRBJ2-3; 8 positions agree with TRBD2. CDR1 is LNHDA and CDR2 is SQIVND in the germline V gene (reference sequence). The CDR3 extends over 15 amino acids. V shed 7 bases, J shed 1 base, and the junction held 7 bases outside the gene matches. This chain's CDR3 is CASKELAVGTDTQYF. CDR3 nucleotides: TGTGCCAGTAAAGAACTAGCGGTTGGCACAGATACGCAGTATTTT.

As for this clone: The same CDR3 arises from other DNA sequences in this sample as well. J is TRBJ2-1 and V is TRBV7-9; possibly TRBD2 for D (5 bases). Per germline, CDR1 SEHNR and CDR2 FQNEAQ (reference sequence). The CDR3 covers 13 residues. With 5 bases removed from V and 4 bases from J, the gap between germline ends came to 9 bases. The CDR3, as DNA: TGTGCCAGCAGCCCGAGGGCTTACAATGAGCAGTTCTTC. This gives the protein CASSPRAYNEQFF. The variable domain in full, with the rest retrieved from reference TRBV7-9 and TRBJ2-1, is DTGVSQNPRHKITKRGQNVTFRCDPISEHNRLYWYRQTLGQGPEFLTYFQNEAQLEKSRLLSDRFSAERPKGSFSTLEIQRTEQGDSAMYLCASSPRAYNEQFFGPGTRLTVL.

This chain joins TRBV5-1 and TRBJ2-1, with 13 bases identical to TRBD2. J lost 9 bases, V lost 4 bases, and 10 bases had no gene match. This CDR3 has 16 amino acids. The germline V gene has CDR1 SGHRS and CDR2 YFSETQ. The CDR3 protein is CASSASLAGGPAEQFF. The CDR3 region has the DNA TGCGCCAGCAGCGCATCACTAGCGGGAGGGCCGGCTGAGCAGTTCTTC.

In nucleotides, the CDR3 is TGTGCCAGCAGCTTAGAGAGAAACTATGGCTACACCTTC. Protein sequence: CASSLERNYGYTF. The rearrangement joins TRBV7-6 to TRBJ1-2; D is undetermined. This CDR3 has 13 amino acids. The V and J ends lost 1 base and 2 bases respectively, with 5 bases between them. Germline V lookup: CDR1 SGHVS, CDR2 FNYEAQ.

V is TRBV2 and J is TRBJ1-3; D not resolved. V was pared by 9 bases and J by 0 bases, with 9 bases between. This CDR3 region has 13 residues. Germline-derived CDR1 and CDR2 are SNHLY and FYNNEI. This CDR3 reads CARRASSGNTIYF. The CDR3 nucleotides are TGTGCCAGGCGAGCCAGCTCTGGAAACACCATATATTTT.

V is TRBV6-5 and J is TRBJ1-6; possibly TRBD1 for D (5 bases). CDR3 size: 13 residues. CDR1 is MNHEY, CDR2 SVGAGI, per germline. Deletions cut 6 bases from V and 5 bases from J, with 8 bases between. The CDR3 sequence: CASSRDHNSPLHF. CDR3 nucleotides: TGTGCCAGCAGCAGGGACCATAATTCACCCCTCCACTTT.

The V gene is TRBV5-6, the J gene TRBJ2-1; tentatively, D is TRBD1 or TRBD2 (5 bases each). The CDR3 has 13 residues. Trimming took off 6 bases at V and 2 bases at J, with 9 bases between the two ends. The germline CDR1 and CDR2 sequences are SGHDT and YYEEEE. The CDR3 loop reads CASMRGTYNEQFF. In DNA, the CDR3 is TGTGCCAGCATGAGGGGTACCTACAATGAGCAGTTCTTC. Full variable domain (rest looked up from reference TRBV5-6 and TRBJ2-1): DAGVTQSPTHLIKTRGQQVTLRCSPKSGHDTVSWYQQALGQGPQFIFQYYEEEERQRGNFPDRFSGHQFPNYSSELNVNALLLGDSALYLCASMRGTYNEQFFGPGTRLTVL.

This clone has a single count. This sequence joins TRBV4-3 and TRBJ2-1, with 10 bases matching TRBD1. CDR1 is LGHNA, CDR2 YSLEER, per germline. This CDR3 is 15 amino acids long. The junction had 5 bases not matched to a gene; V was cut back by 4 bases and J by 5 bases. CDR3 in amino acids: CASSRDRGPNNEQFF. Written as DNA, the CDR3 is TGCGCCAGCAGCCGGGACAGGGGACCTAACAATGAGCAGTTCTTC.

The chain carries TRBV7-8 and TRBJ2-5, with TRBD2 matching over 13 bases. The CDR3 totals 15 residues. Germline-derived CDR1 and CDR2 are SGHVS and FQNEAQ. J lost 5 bases, V lost 5 bases, and 5 bases had no gene match. CDR3 nucleotide sequence: TGTGCCAGCAGCGTACTAGCGGGGGGGCGGGAGACCCAGTACTTC. This sequence encodes CASSVLAGGRETQYF.

The chain employs TRBV9 and TRBJ1-6, with 9 bases fitting TRBD1. The CDR3 extends over 17 amino acids. After removal of 2 bases from V and 9 bases from J, the junction contained 12 bases not matched to a gene. The germline V gene encodes CDR1 SGDLS and CDR2 YYNGEE. DNA of the CDR3: TGTGCCAGCAGCGTCGGGACAGGGCCTTTAATCACTTCACCCCTCCACTTT. Amino acids: CASSVGTGPLITSPLHF.

Comment on this clone: At the DNA level, this CDR3 is encoded by other sequences in the same sample as well. The chain is built from TRBV6-5 and TRBJ2-3; 8 bases fit TRBD2. Germline CDR1 and CDR2: MNHEY and SVGAGI. Trimming at V came to 7 bases and at J to 3 bases, leaving 6 bases not matched to a gene. The CDR3 runs 14 residues. The CDR3 DNA is TGTGCCAGCAATAGGGGCGGGGGGACAGATACGCAGTATTTT. Translating it yields CASNRGGGTDTQYF.

This chain connects TRBV6-5 to TRBJ2-6; 9 nucleotides agree with TRBD1. This CDR3 is 15 amino acids long. Per the germline V gene, CDR1 is MNHEY and CDR2 is SVGAGI. Germline trimming cut 9 bases from V and 2 bases from J; bases unmatched to any gene: 5. The CDR3 loop is CASTGGAAGANVLTF. DNA for the CDR3: TGTGCCAGTACAGGGGGCGCTGCTGGGGCCAACGTCCTGACTTTC.

The gene calls are TRBV6-5 and TRBJ2-7; D gene ambiguous. CDR3 size: 13 residues. The V end lost 1 base, the J end lost 6 bases, and 10 bases lay between the germline ends. Per the germline V gene, CDR1 is MNHEY and CDR2 is SVGAGI. DNA of the CDR3: TGTGCCAGCAGTTACTTCGTGTTCTCCGAGCAGTACTTC. It yields the protein CASSYFVFSEQYF.

The chain joins TRBV7-2 to TRBJ1-4; perhaps TRBD1 as D (5 bases). This CDR3 is 14 amino acids long. Trimming took off 2 bases at V and 6 bases at J, with 10 bases between the two ends. The germline V gene has CDR1 SGHTA and CDR2 FQGNSA. This CDR3 is CASSLLQGYEKLFF. CDR3 DNA: TGTGCCAGCAGCTTACTCCAGGGATATGAAAAACTGTTTTTT.

Turning to this clone: Other DNA sequences in this sample translate to the same CDR3. V is TRBV20-1 and J is TRBJ2-7; D call uncertain. Germline CDR1 is DFQATT and CDR2 is SNEGSKA (reference sequence). V gave up 3 bases and J gave up 5 bases, with 8 bases separating them. The length of the CDR3 is 11 residues. Written as DNA, the CDR3 is TGCAGTGCTAGCCCCGGAGACGAGCAGTACTTC. Residues: CSASPGDEQYF.